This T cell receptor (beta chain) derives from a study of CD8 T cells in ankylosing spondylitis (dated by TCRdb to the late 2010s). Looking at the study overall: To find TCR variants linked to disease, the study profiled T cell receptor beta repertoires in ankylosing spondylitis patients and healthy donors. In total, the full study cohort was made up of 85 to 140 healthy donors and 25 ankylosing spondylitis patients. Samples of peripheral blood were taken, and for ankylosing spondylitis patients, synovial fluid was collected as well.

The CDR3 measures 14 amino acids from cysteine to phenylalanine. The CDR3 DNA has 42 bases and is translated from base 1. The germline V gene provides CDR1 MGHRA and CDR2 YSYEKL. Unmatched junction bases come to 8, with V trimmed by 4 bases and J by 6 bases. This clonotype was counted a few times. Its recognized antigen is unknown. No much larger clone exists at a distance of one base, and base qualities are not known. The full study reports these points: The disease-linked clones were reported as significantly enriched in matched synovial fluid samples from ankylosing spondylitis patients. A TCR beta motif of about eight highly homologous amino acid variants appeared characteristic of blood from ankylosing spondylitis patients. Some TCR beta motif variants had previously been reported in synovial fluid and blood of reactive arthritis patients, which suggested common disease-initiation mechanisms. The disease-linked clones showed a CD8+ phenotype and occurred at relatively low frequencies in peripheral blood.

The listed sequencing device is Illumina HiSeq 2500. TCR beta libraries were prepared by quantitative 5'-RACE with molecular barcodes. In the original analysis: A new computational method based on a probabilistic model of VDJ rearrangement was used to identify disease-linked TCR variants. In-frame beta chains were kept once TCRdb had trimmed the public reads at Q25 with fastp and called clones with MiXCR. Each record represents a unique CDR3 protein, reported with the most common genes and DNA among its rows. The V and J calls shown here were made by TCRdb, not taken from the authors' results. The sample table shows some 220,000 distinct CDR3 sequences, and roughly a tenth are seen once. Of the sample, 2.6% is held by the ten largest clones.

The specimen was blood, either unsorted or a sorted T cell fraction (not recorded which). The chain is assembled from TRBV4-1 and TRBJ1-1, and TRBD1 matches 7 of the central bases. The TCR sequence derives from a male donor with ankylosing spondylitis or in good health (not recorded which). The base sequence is TGCGCCAGCAGCCCCCATACAGGGGTCGCTGAAGCTTTCTTT. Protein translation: CASSPHTGVAEAFF.